This T cell receptor beta chain came from a study of CD8 T cells in ankylosing spondylitis (dated by TCRdb to 2017 to 2019). For the wider study: T cell receptor beta repertoires were profiled in healthy donors and ankylosing spondylitis patients so that disease-linked TCR variants could be found. Peripheral blood was sampled, and synovial fluid was also collected from ankylosing spondylitis patients. The whole study cohort included 90 to 120 healthy donors and 25 or so ankylosing spondylitis patients. General study outcomes and caveats: The disease-linked clones had a CD8+ phenotype and were found at relatively low frequencies in peripheral blood. Some motif variants were previously reported in synovial fluid and blood of reactive arthritis patients, suggesting common disease-initiation mechanisms. A TCR beta motif of 7 or 8 highly homologous amino acid variants appeared characteristic of blood from ankylosing spondylitis patients. According to the report, matched synovial fluid samples from ankylosing spondylitis patients were significantly enriched for the disease-linked clones.

This clonotype was seen repeatedly, ten times or more. No cognate antigen has been identified for it. There are no base qualities to consult, and no much larger clone falls within one base. Unmatched junction bases come to 3, with V trimmed by 0 bases and J by 3 bases. The CDR3, from cysteine to phenylalanine, totals 15 residues. The DNA shown is the 45-base CDR3, in frame from base 1. From a lookup of the germline V gene, CDR1 and CDR2 are SGHDT and YYEEEE. For sequencing, an Illumina HiSeq 2500 was employed. Quantitative 5'-RACE with molecular barcodes was the method used to prepare the TCR beta libraries. In the source study's methods: To identify disease-linked TCR variants, a new computational method was used, one built on a probabilistic model of VDJ rearrangement. Using fastp trimming at Q25 and MiXCR clonotype assembly, TCRdb reanalyzed the public sequencing data and kept in-frame beta chains. One record per CDR3 amino acid sequence lists the most common genes and DNA. These V and J calls rely on TCRdb rather than the paper's analysis. A total of 200,000 to 300,000 distinct CDR3 sequences appear in this sample, 10% to 13% of them only once. Approximately 2.5% of the sample rests with the top ten.

The source is a male donor with ankylosing spondylitis or in good health (not recorded which). Sequencing used blood, either unsorted or a sorted T cell fraction (not recorded which). The rearranged segments are TRBV5-6 and TRBJ2-3; TRBD2 lines up with 8 middle nucleotides. The CDR3 region has the sequence CASSLVAGGTDTQYF. The nucleotide sequence reads TGTGCCAGCAGCTTGGTGGCGGGAGGAACAGATACGCAGTATTTT.